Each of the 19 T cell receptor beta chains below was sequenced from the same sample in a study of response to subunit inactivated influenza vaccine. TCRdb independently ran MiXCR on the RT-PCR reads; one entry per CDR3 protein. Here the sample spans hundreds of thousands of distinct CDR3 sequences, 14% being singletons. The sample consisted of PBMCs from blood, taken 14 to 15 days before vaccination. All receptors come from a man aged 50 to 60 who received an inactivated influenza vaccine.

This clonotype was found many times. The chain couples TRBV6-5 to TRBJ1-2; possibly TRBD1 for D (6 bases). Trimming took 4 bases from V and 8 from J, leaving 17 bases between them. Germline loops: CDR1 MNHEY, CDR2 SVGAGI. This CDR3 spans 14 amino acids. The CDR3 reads CASSSPVGGNGYTF. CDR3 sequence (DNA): TGTGCCAGCAGTTCCCCCGTTGGGGGCAACGGCTACACCTTC.

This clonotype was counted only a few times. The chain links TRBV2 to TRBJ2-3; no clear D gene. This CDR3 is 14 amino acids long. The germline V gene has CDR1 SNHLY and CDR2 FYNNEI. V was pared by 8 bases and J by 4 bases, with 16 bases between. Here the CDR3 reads CASRKVLDADTQYF. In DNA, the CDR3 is TGTGCCAGCCGGAAGGTTTTAGACGCAGATACGCAGTATTTT.

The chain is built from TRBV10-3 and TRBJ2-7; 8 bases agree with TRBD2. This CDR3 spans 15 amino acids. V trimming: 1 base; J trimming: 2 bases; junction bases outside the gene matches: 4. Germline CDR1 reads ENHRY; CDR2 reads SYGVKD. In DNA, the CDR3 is TGTGCCATCAGTGAGTTGGATAGCGGGACCTACGAGCAGTACTTC. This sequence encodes CAISELDSGTYEQYF.

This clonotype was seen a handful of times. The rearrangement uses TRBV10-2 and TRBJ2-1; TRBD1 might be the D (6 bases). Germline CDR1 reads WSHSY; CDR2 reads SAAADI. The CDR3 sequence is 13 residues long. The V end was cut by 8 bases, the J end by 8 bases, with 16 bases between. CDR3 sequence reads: CASCTETGHEQFF. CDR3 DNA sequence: TGCGCCAGCTGTACTGAGACAGGCCATGAGCAGTTCTTC.

The CDR3, as DNA: TGTGCCAGCAGTTTATCGGTTCGACCCACTGAAGCTTTCTTT. Translated, it gives CASSLSVRPTEAFF. The chain joins TRBV28 to TRBJ1-1; D is unclear. Trimming removed 1 base from V and 4 bases from J, with 10 bases in between. Per germline, CDR1 MDHEN and CDR2 SYDVKM. The CDR3 runs to 14 residues.

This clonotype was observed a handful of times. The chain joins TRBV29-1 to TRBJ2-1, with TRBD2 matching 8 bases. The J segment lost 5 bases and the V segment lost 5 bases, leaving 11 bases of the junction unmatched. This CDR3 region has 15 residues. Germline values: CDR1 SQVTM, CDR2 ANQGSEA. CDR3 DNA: TGCAGCGTTTTACCGGGAGCGGGGGAGAACAATGAGCAGTTCTTC. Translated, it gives CSVLPGAGENNEQFF.

The DNA of the CDR3 is TGTGCCAGCAGTTACGTTGGACAGGGGGGATCTAGCACAGATACGCAGTATTTT. Its translation is CASSYVGQGGSSTDTQYF. This rearrangement joins TRBV6-5 to TRBJ2-3; TRBD1 matches at 10 bases. V was pared by 2 bases and J by 0 bases, with 8 bases of the junction left unmatched. This CDR3 spans 18 amino acids. Germline V gene data show CDR1 as MNHEY and CDR2 as SVGAGI.

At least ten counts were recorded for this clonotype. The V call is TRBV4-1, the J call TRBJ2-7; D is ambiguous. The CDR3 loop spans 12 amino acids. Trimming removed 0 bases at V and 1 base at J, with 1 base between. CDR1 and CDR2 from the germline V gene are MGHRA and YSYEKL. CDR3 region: CASSQESYEQYF. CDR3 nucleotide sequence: TGCGCCAGCAGCCAAGAATCCTACGAGCAGTACTTC.

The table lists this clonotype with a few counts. The CDR3 bases are TGTGCCAGCAGTTCAACGAGGGGACTAGCGGGGCGCACAGATACGCAGTATTTT. Amino acid sequence: CASSSTRGLAGRTDTQYF. V and J are TRBV28 and TRBJ2-3, with 13 nucleotides matching TRBD2. Germline V CDR1 and CDR2: MDHEN, SYDVKM. The CDR3 length is 18 residues. J gave up 1 base and V 4 bases, and 8 bases lay outside the gene matches.

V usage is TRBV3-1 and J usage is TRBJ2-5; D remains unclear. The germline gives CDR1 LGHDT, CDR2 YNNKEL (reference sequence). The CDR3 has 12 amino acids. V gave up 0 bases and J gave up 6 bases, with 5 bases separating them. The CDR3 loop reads CASSQDRQTQYF. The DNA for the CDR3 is TGTGCCAGCAGCCAAGATCGGCAGACCCAGTACTTC.

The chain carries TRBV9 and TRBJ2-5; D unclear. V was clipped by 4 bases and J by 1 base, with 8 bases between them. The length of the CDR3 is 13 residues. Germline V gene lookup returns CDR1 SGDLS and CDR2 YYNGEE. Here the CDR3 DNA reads TGTGCCAGCAGCCCCCATCCCCAAGAGACCCAGTACTTC. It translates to CASSPHPQETQYF.

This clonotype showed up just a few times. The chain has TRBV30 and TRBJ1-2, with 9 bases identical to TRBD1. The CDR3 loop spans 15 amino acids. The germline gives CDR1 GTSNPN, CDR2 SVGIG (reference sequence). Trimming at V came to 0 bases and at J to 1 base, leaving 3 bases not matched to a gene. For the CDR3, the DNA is TGTGCCTGGAGTGTTTGGACAGGGGTTAACTATGGCTACACCTTC. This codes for CAWSVWTGVNYGYTF.

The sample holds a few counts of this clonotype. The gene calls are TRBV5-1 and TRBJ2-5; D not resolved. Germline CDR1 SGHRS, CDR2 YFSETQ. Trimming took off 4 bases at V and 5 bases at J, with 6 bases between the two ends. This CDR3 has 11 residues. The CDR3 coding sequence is TGCGCCAGCAGCGGCACGGAGACCCAGTACTTC. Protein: CASSGTETQYF.

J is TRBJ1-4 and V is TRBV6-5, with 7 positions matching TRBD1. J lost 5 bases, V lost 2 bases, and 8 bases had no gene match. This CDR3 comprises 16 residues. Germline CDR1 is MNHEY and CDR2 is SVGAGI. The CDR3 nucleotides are TGTGCCAGCAGTTACAGACCCGGGACAGTGAATGAAAAACTGTTTTTT. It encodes CASSYRPGTVNEKLFF.

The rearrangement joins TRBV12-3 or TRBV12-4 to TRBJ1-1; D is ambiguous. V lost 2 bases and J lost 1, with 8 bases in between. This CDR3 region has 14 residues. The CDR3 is CASSLFQANTEAFF. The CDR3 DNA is TGTGCCAGCAGTTTATTTCAGGCGAACACTGAAGCTTTCTTT.

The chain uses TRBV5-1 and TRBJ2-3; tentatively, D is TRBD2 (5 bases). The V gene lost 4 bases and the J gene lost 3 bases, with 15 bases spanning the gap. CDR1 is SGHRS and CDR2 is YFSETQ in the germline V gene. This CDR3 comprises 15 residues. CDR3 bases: TGCGCCAGCAGCCTGGCCGGGGATGCGACAGATACGCAGTATTTT. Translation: CASSLAGDATDTQYF.

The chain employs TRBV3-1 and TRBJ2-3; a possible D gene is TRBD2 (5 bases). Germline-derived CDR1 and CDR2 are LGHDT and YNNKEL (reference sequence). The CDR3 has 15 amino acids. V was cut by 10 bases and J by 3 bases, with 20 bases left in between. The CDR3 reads CATTQELAPTDTQYF. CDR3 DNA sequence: TGTGCCACCACCCAAGAGCTAGCACCTACAGATACGCAGTATTTT.

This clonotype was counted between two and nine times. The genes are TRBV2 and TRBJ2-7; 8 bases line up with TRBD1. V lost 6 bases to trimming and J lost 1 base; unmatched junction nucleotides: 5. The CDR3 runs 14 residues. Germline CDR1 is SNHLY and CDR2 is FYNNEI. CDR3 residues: CASRPRGHSYEQYF. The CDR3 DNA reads TGTGCCAGCAGGCCCAGGGGGCATTCCTACGAGCAGTACTTC.

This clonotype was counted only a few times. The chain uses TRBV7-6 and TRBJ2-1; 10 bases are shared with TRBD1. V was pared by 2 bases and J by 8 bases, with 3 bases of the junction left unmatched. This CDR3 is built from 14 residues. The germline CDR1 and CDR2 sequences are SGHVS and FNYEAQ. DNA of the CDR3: TGTGCCAGCAGCTTAAAGACAGGGGGCTATGAGCAGTTCTTC. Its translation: CASSLKTGGYEQFF.